This T cell receptor beta chain emerged from a study of blood T cells in healthy people across ages. Whole-study context: Per two T cells, template switching captured roughly one barcoded beta molecule.

This clonotype was seen ten or more times. The CDR3 has 14 residues. Looked up from germline, CDR1 is SGHTA and CDR2 is FQGNSA. The ends were cut back, 2 bases at V and 3 bases at J, with 10 bases in the middle. Then a second PCR, running roughly 6 to 12 cycles, was carried out with a sample-barcoded 5' primer and a J-beta primer mix. Each of the samples gave a minimum of 3 million paired-end reads that contained CDR3. TCRdb reanalysed the 5' RACE reads using MiXCR and keeps one entry per CDR3 protein. The repertoire consists of approximately 960,000 distinct CDR3 sequences, with 25% to 30% occurring once and the leading ten covering about 10%. These same records also appear under a second study, on T cells of mothers and their children. That source notes: In this cohort, donors were three healthy Caucasian mothers plus their six children. Related mother-child pairs shared marginally more repertoire than unrelated pairs, though not significantly.

Sequencing was performed on blood. V gene TRBV7-2 combines with J gene TRBJ2-5; D is possibly TRBD1 (5 bases). The receptor comes from a woman between 35 and 50 years old in good health. DNA for the CDR3: TGTGCCAGCAGCTTATTAGGGGTTAAAGAGACCCAGTACTTC. It is translated as CASSLLGVKETQYF.